Following are 27 T cell receptor beta chains from one sample sequenced in a study of control samples from healthy donors and cancer patients. Profiling relied on immunoSEQ multiplex PCR, and the TCRdb table lists in-frame clones only, not all of them. The sample has 85,000 to 95,000 clones; roughly 82% are singletons. Sequencing was carried out using blood. The receptors were sampled from a woman in her sixties or seventies in good health.

The CDR3 is CASKTEKLFF. Here the CDR3 DNA reads TGTGCCAGCAAGACTGAAAAACTGTTTTTT. The V call is TRBV2, the J call TRBJ1-4; D is uncertain. CDR1 and CDR2 from the germline V gene are SNHLY and FYNNEI. The CDR3 totals 10 residues. The V end lost 7 bases, the J end lost 7 bases, and 4 bases lay between the germline ends.

This chain connects TRBV10-1 to TRBJ1-1; D remains ambiguous. In germline, CDR1 is WNHNN, CDR2 SYGVQD (reference sequence). The CDR3 length is 16 residues. Trimming took 0 bases from V and 1 from J, leaving 12 bases between them. In nucleotides, the CDR3 is TGCGCCAGCAGTGAGTCGACTCGTCAGCCGAACACTGAAGCTTTCTTT. Translation: CASSESTRQPNTEAFF.

This clone was recorded only once. The rearrangement links TRBV19 to TRBJ1-2; TRBD1 aligns across 7 bases. Germline CDR1 and CDR2: LNHDA and SQIVND (reference sequence). V gave up 2 bases and J gave up 6 bases; unmatched junction bases: 0. The CDR3 is made up of 12 amino acids. The CDR3 coding sequence is TGTGCCAGTAGTATACAGGGGGATGGCTACACCTTC. This encodes CASSIQGDGYTF.

V gene TRBV4-1 combines with J gene TRBJ2-3; TRBD2 agrees at 10 bases. The CDR3 contains 17 residues. CDR1 MGHRA and CDR2 YSYEKL come from the germline V gene. V gave up 0 bases and J gave up 4 bases; unmatched junction bases: 7. The CDR3 reads CASSQDPGLARPDTQYF. CDR3 DNA: TGCGCCAGCAGCCAAGACCCGGGACTAGCGCGTCCAGATACGCAGTATTTT.

This rearrangement joins TRBV6-5 to TRBJ1-2; the match to TRBD1 covers 7 bases. This CDR3 region has 13 residues. The J segment lost 3 bases and the V segment lost 6 bases, leaving 4 bases of the junction unmatched. Germline CDR1 MNHEY, CDR2 SVGAGI. The CDR3 coding sequence is TGTGCCAGCAGGGGGACAGCCTACTATGGCTACACCTTC. Translating gives CASRGTAYYGYTF.

This clone has more than one count but fewer than ten. The V and J genes are TRBV4-1 and TRBJ1-4; D may be TRBD1 (5 bases). Germline V gene data show CDR1 as MGHRA and CDR2 as YSYEKL. There are 16 residues in the CDR3. Trimming removed 3 bases at V and 8 bases at J, with 19 bases between. The CDR3 DNA is TGCGCCAGCAGCCACGACCGGGACCAAGAGGGGGAAAAACTGTTTTTT. Its translation is CASSHDRDQEGEKLFF.

The chain links TRBV7-2 to TRBJ2-1; 7 positions agree with TRBD2. The CDR3 is made up of 11 amino acids. V trimming: 4 bases; J trimming: 10 bases; junction bases outside the gene matches: 1. Germline CDR1 reads SGHTA; CDR2 reads FQGNSA. CDR3 loop: CASSSGGEQFF. In DNA, the CDR3 is TGTGCCAGCAGCTCCGGGGGGGAGCAGTTCTTC.

This chain links TRBV18 with TRBJ1-1; D not certain. The CDR3 length is 13 residues. Trimming left V 4 bases short and J 7 bases short, with 13 bases between. Germline V CDR1 and CDR2: KGHSH, LQKENI. In DNA, the CDR3 is TGTGCCAGCTCACGGGGTGGGGTCAATGAAGCTTTCTTT. It is translated as CASSRGGVNEAFF.

This chain uses TRBV6-5 with TRBJ2-1; possible D gene TRBD2, 6 bases. Deletions cut 4 bases from V and 9 bases from J, with 10 bases between. Germline values: CDR1 MNHEY, CDR2 SVGAGI. The CDR3 has 12 residues. The CDR3 here is CASSSTSVEQFF. CDR3 DNA: TGTGCCAGCAGTTCGACTAGTGTTGAGCAGTTCTTC.

This chain joins TRBV6-4 and TRBJ2-2; D gene uncertain. The length of the CDR3 is 13 residues. V was clipped by 6 bases and J by 6 bases, with 11 bases between them. Germline CDR1 MRHNA, CDR2 SNTAGT. The CDR3 DNA reads as TGTGCCAGCAGGGGCCCCAACGCCGGGGAGCTGTTTTTT. This translates into CASRGPNAGELFF.

The gene calls are TRBV6-6 and TRBJ1-5, with a possible D match to TRBD1 (6 bases). Germline CDR1 MNHNY, CDR2 SVGAGI (reference sequence). The CDR3 runs 16 residues. V lost 7 bases, J lost 6 bases, and 22 bases lay in between. The CDR3, as DNA: TGTGCCAGCACCCTACCTAAACAGGGCCTAGGTCAGCCCCAGCATTTT. This sequence encodes CASTLPKQGLGQPQHF.

The chain uses TRBV24-1 and TRBJ2-3; TRBD1 matches 10 bases. Germline V CDR1 and CDR2: KGHDR, SFDVKD. This CDR3 contains 17 residues. V lost 3 bases to trimming and J lost 4 bases; unmatched junction nucleotides: 9. DNA of the CDR3: TGTGCCACCAGTGATGTTCCCGGGACAGGGGACCCAGATACGCAGTATTTT. The encoded protein is CATSDVPGTGDPDTQYF.

The rearrangement joins TRBV21-1 to TRBJ2-5; TRBD2 is the table's D call, not checked against the DNA. TRBV21-1 is listed as a pseudogene. This CDR3 comprises 14 residues. Here the CDR3 reads CASSKREAAETQYF. The DNA of the CDR3 is TGTGCCAGCAGCAAGCGGGAGGCGGCGGAGACCCAGTACTTC.

In this sample, this clone turned up a few times. In DNA, the CDR3 is TGTGCCAGCAGCTTGTCCCCGGACAGGGGGATCTATGGCTACACCTTC. As protein: CASSLSPDRGIYGYTF. V and J are TRBV5-5 and TRBJ1-2, with 10 bases identical to TRBD1. CDR1 is SGHKS, CDR2 YYEKEE, per germline (reference sequence). This CDR3 is built from 16 residues. With 1 base clipped from V and 4 bases from J, the junction kept 7 bases outside the gene matches.

A single count supports this clone. The V gene is TRBV5-1, the J gene TRBJ1-5; D not certain. Trimming shortened V by 1 base and J by 4 bases, and 12 bases separated the two germline ends. The germline V gene has CDR1 SGHRS and CDR2 YFSETQ. This CDR3 is built from 15 residues. The CDR3: CASSLRSGQNQPQHF. The CDR3 coding sequence is TGCGCCAGCAGCTTGCGGAGCGGTCAGAATCAGCCCCAGCATTTT.

The sample holds one count of this clone. The rearrangement uses TRBV9 and TRBJ2-7; D possibly matches TRBD1 or TRBD2 (6 bases each). The V and J ends lost 0 bases and 2 bases respectively, with 9 bases between them. CDR1 and CDR2 from the germline V gene are SGDLS and YYNGEE. The CDR3 runs to 14 residues. CDR3 in DNA: TGTGCCAGCAGCGTAGAGAGGGGGGCCTACGAGCAGTACTTC. It specifies CASSVERGAYEQYF.

The chain has TRBV18 and TRBJ2-7, with D possibly being TRBD1 or TRBD2 (6 bases each). Between the trimmed V and J ends, which lost 6 bases and 2 bases, there was a span of 14 bases. Germline V gene lookup returns CDR1 KGHSH and CDR2 LQKENI. The CDR3 consists of 14 residues. CDR3 sequence: CASSSRGDTYEQYF. The CDR3 DNA reads as TGTGCCAGCTCTTCAAGGGGGGATACCTACGAGCAGTACTTC.

This clone appeared once. The CDR3 nucleotides are TGTGCCAGTAGTTCATGGACAGGGGGCCGAACCACTGAAGCTTTCTTT. Translated, it gives CASSSWTGGRTTEAFF. J is TRBJ1-1 and V is TRBV19, with 11 bases aligning to TRBD1. The CDR3 covers 16 residues. The V segment lost 5 bases and the J segment 4 bases; nucleotides outside the gene matches: 9. Germline CDR1 reads LNHDA; CDR2 reads SQIVND (reference sequence).

The chain couples TRBV7-7 to TRBJ2-7; D is perhaps TRBD2 (5 bases). This CDR3 spans 16 amino acids. The germline gives CDR1 SSHAT, CDR2 FNYEAQ (reference sequence). Trimming shortened V by 5 bases and J by 4 bases, and 21 bases separated the two germline ends. CDR3 sequence: CASSPSRTGVVYEQYF. Here the CDR3 DNA reads TGTGCCAGCAGCCCGTCCAGGACCGGGGTGGTTTACGAGCAGTACTTC.

The gene calls are TRBV7-8 and TRBJ2-7, with 15 bases lining up with TRBD2. In germline, CDR1 is SGHVS, CDR2 FQNEAQ. CDR3 length: 18 amino acids. The V and J ends lost 2 bases and 6 bases, in that order; junction bases with no gene match: 11. The CDR3 DNA is TGTGCCAGCAGCTTAAATCCCGGACTAGCGGGAGGGAACCGCGAGCAGTACTTC. Translating it yields CASSLNPGLAGGNREQYF.

This rearrangement joins TRBV18 to TRBJ2-7, with D perhaps matching TRBD1 (6 bases). V lost 6 bases and J lost 7, with 19 bases in between. CDR3 length: 14 residues. CDR1 is KGHSH and CDR2 is LQKENI in the germline V gene. CDR3 sequence: CASSLELGAGEQYF. CDR3 sequence (DNA): TGTGCCAGCTCCCTTGAATTGGGGGCAGGGGAGCAGTACTTC.

This clone was seen more than once but under ten times. The J gene is TRBJ2-2, the V gene TRBV28, with 7 bases lining up with TRBD1. With 7 bases clipped from V and 2 bases from J, the junction kept 7 bases outside the gene matches. Germline CDR1 MDHEN, CDR2 SYDVKM. The CDR3 runs 15 residues. Here the CDR3 DNA reads TGTGCCAGCACCGGGACAGCCCCAAACACCGGGGAGCTGTTTTTT. Its translation is CASTGTAPNTGELFF.

This clone was observed once. This chain links TRBV6-5 with TRBJ1-1, with TRBD1 identical over 7 bases. This CDR3 comprises 15 residues. V lost 6 bases, J lost 0 bases, and 7 bases stayed unmatched. Germline CDR1 is MNHEY and CDR2 is SVGAGI. CDR3 nucleotides: TGTGCCAGCAGAAAGACAGGGAAGATGAACACTGAAGCTTTCTTT. This gives the protein CASRKTGKMNTEAFF.

V gene TRBV9 combines with J gene TRBJ2-1; no reliable D call. The CDR3 is 17 residues long. The V gene's germline CDR1 is SGDLS and CDR2 YYNGEE. The germline V and J ends were trimmed by 0 bases and 2 bases, with 15 bases remaining between them. The CDR3 sequence: CASSVGSGLGPYNEQFF. CDR3 nucleotide sequence: TGTGCCAGCAGCGTAGGATCCGGGCTAGGGCCCTACAATGAGCAGTTCTTC.

Details on this clone: At one end, the junction sequence differs from germline, possibly due to a read error. The sample contains more than one DNA sequence encoding this CDR3. J is TRBJ2-7 and V is TRBV19, with 9 bases matching TRBD1. Germline V gene sequence: CDR1 LNHDA, CDR2 SQIVND (reference sequence). The CDR3 covers 15 residues. The CDR3 DNA follows: TGTGCCAGTAGTAACACCGGGACAGGGTTCAACGAGCAGTACTTT. Translated, it gives CASSNTGTGFNEQYF.

The J gene is TRBJ1-2, the V gene TRBV6-5, with D perhaps TRBD1 (5 bases). V lost 0 bases to trimming and J lost 3 bases, with 11 bases between them. CDR3 size: 15 residues. CDR1 MNHEY and CDR2 SVGAGI come from the germline V gene. The CDR3, as DNA: TGTGCCAGCAGTTACTCCCTGACAGAGCACTATGGCTACACCTTC. Its translation is CASSYSLTEHYGYTF.

V and J are TRBV5-1 and TRBJ2-2; the match to TRBD2 covers 7 bases. The CDR3 is 15 amino acids. V dropped 0 bases and J dropped 1; count of bases not matched to a gene: 0. Looked up from germline, CDR1 is SGHRS and CDR2 is YFSETQ. In DNA form, the CDR3 reads TGCGCCAGCAGCTTGGGGACTAGGAACACCGGGGAGCTGTTTTTT. Amino acid sequence: CASSLGTRNTGELFF. Drawing the rest from reference TRBV5-1 and TRBJ2-2, the complete variable domain is KAGVTQTPRYLIKTRGQQVTLSCSPISGHRSVSWYQQTPGQGLQFLFEYFSETQRNKGNFPGRFSGRQFSNSRSEMNVSTLELGDSALYLCASSLGTRNTGELFFGEGSRLTVL.